This T cell receptor (beta chain) was recorded in a study of T cell responses to AZD1222 COVID-19 vaccine. Sequencing was performed with immunoSEQ multiplex PCR; in TCRdb, only in-frame clones are kept and a portion is missing. Of about 120,000 clones in the sample, 80% to 95% were seen once. V was trimmed by 8 bases and J by 0 bases, leaving 14 bases between them. Germline loops: CDR1 MNHEY, CDR2 SVGAGI. This CDR3 region has 15 residues. General study findings and limits: Mapped onto spike, vaccine-associated CD4 TCRs spanned it and were dominant at 160-218 and 743-854. The study found Spike-specific TCR breadth and depth rose after two AZD1222 doses. Donors were chiefly white British, with a greater number of females, and clonal diversity was perhaps underestimated.

As for this clone: The antigen is unknown.

J is TRBJ2-4 and V is TRBV6-5, with D perhaps TRBD2 (6 bases). The sequence was obtained from an adult who received the MenACWY meningococcal vaccine as a control. Source: peripheral blood, taken 28 days after the second dose of the MenACWY control vaccine. CDR3 in DNA: TGTGCCAGCCCGGGGGTAACCCTAGCCAAAAACATTCAGTACTTC. Protein product: CASPGVTLAKNIQYF.